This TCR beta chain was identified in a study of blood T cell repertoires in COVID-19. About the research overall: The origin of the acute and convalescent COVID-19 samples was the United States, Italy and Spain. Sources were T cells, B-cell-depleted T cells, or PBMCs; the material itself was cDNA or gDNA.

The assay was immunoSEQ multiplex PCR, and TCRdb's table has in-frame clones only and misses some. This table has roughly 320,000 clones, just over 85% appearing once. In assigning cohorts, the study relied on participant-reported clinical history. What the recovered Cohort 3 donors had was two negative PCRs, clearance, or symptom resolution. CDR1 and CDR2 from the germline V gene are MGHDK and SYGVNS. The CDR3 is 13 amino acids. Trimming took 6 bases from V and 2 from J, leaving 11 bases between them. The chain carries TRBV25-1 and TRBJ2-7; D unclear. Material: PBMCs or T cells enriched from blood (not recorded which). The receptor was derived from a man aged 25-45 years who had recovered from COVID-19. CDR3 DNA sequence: TGTGCCAGCAGCTCTTCCCCCCCCTACGAGCAGTACTTC. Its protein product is CASSSSPPYEQYF.